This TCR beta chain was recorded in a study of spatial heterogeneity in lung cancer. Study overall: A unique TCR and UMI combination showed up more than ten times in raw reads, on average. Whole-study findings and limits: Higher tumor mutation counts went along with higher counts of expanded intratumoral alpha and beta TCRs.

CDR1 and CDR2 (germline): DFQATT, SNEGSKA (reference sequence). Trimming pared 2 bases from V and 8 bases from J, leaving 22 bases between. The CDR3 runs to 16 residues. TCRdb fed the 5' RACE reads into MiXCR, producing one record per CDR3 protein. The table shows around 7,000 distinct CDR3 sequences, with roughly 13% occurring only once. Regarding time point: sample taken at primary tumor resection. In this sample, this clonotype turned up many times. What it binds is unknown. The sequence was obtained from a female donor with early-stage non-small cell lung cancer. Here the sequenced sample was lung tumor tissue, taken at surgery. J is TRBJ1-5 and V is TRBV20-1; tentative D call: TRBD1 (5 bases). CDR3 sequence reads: CSARRRGGAAREPQHF. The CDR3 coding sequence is TGCAGTGCTAGACGCCGGGGAGGGGCCGCCCGAGAGCCCCAGCATTTT.